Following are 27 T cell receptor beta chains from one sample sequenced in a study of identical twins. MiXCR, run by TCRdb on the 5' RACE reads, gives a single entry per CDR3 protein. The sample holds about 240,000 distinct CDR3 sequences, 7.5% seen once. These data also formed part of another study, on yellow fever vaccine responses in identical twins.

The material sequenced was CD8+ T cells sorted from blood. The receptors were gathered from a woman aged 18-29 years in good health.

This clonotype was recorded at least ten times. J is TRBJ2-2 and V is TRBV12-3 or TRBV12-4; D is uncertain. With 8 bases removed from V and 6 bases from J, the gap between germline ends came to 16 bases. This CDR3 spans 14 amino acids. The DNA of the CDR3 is TGTGCCAGCCCTCCACACCGTTTTTCCGGGGAGCTGTTTTTT. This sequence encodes CASPPHRFSGELFF.

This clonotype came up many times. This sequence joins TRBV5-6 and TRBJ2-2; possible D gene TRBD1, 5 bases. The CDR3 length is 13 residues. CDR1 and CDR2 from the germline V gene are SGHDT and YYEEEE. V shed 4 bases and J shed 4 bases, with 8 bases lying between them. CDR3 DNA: TGTGCCAGCAGCCCCGACAGCACCGGGGAGCTGTTTTTT. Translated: CASSPDSTGELFF.

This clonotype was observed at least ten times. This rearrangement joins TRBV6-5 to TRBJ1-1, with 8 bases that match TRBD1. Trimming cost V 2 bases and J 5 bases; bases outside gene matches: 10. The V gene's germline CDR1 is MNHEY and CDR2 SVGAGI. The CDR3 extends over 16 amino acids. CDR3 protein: CASSYRQGYNRTEAFF. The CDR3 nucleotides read TGTGCCAGCAGTTACCGACAGGGGTATAATCGGACTGAAGCTTTCTTT.

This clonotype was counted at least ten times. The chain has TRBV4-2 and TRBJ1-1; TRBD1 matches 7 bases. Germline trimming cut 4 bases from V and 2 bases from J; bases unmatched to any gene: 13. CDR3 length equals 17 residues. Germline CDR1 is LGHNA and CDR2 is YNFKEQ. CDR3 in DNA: TGTGCCAGCAGCCGAATGCCGAGGGGGCGTTTAAACACTGAAGCTTTCTTT. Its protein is CASSRMPRGRLNTEAFF.

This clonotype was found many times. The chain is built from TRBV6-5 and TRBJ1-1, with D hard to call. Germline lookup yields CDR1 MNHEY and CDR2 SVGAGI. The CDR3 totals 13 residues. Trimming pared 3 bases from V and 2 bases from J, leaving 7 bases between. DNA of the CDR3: TGTGCCAGCAGTTATGGCAGAAACACTGAAGCTTTCTTT. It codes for CASSYGRNTEAFF.

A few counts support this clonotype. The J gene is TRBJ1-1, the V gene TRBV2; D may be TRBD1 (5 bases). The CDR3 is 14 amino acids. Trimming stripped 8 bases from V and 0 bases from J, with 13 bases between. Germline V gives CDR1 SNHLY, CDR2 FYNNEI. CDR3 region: CASAQGVLNTEAFF. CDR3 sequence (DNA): TGTGCCAGCGCCCAAGGGGTGCTGAACACTGAAGCTTTCTTT.

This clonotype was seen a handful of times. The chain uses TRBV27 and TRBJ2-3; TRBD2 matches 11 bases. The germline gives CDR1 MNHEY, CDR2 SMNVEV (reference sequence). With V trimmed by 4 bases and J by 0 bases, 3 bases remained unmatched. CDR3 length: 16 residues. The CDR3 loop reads CASSSSGGTSTDTQYF. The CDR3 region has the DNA TGTGCCAGCAGTTCTAGCGGGGGGACTAGCACAGATACGCAGTATTTT.

The CDR3 DNA reads TGTGCCAGCAGTTTCCGAGGTGAGCAGTTCTTC. Translated: CASSFRGEQFF. The rearrangement links TRBV12-3 or TRBV12-4 to TRBJ2-1; D is ambiguous. V was cut by 3 bases and J by 9 bases, with 6 bases left in between. The CDR3 sequence is 11 residues long.

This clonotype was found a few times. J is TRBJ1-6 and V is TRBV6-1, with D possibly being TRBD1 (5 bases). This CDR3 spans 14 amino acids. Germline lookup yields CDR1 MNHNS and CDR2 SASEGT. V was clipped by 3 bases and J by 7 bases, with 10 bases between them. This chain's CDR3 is CASSEGVENSPLHF. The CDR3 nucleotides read TGTGCCAGCAGTGAGGGGGTAGAGAATTCACCCCTCCACTTT.

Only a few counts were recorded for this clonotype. CDR3 in amino acids: CASSQESSEGNTDTQYF. CDR3 DNA: TGCGCCAGCAGCCAAGAGAGTAGCGAAGGAAACACAGATACGCAGTATTTT. This sequence joins TRBV4-1 and TRBJ2-3; D is possibly TRBD2 (5 bases). This CDR3 has 17 amino acids. V was pared by 0 bases and J by 2 bases, with 15 bases between. Germline V gene data show CDR1 as MGHRA and CDR2 as YSYEKL.

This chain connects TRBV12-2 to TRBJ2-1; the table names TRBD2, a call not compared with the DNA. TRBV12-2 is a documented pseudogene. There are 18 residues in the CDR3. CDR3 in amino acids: CASRSPPLPGGNYNEQFF. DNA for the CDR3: TGTGCAAGTCGCTCCCCTCCACTACCGGGGGGCAACTACAATGAGCAGTTCTTC.

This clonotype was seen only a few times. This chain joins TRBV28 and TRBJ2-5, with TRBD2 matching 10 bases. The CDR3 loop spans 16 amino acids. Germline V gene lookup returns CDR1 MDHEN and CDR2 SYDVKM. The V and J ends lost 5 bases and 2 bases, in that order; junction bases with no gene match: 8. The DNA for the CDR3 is TGTGCCAGCAGTATTTTTAGCGGGGGGTTACAAGAGACCCAGTACTTC. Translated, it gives CASSIFSGGLQETQYF.

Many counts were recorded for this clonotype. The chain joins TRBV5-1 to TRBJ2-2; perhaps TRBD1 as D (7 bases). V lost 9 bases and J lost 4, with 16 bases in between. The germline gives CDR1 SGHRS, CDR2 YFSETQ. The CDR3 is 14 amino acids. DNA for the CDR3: TGCGCCACCACGGAGGGGGCTGGCACCGGGGAGCTGTTTTTT. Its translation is CATTEGAGTGELFF. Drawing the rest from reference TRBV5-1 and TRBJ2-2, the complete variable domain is KAGVTQTPRYLIKTRGQQVTLSCSPISGHRSVSWYQQTPGQGLQFLFEYFSETQRNKGNFPGRFSGRQFSNSRSEMNVSTLELGDSALYLCATTEGAGTGELFFGEGSRLTVL.

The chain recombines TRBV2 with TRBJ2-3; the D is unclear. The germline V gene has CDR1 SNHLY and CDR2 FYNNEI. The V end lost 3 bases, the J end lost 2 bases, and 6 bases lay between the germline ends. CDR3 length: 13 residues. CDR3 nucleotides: TGTGCCAGCAGTGAGTCGTACACAGATACGCAGTATTTT. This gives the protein CASSESYTDTQYF.

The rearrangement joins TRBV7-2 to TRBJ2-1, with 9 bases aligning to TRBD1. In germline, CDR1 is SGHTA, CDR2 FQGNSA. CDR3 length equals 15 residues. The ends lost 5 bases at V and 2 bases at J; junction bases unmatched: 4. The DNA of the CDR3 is TGTGCCAGCAGCCCACGGACAGGGGCCTACAATGAGCAGTTCTTC. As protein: CASSPRTGAYNEQFF.

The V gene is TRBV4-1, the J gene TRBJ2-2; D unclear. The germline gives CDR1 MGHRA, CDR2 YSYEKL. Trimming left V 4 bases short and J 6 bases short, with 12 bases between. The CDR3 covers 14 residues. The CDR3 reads CASSLKVGAGELFF. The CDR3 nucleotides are TGCGCCAGCAGCCTTAAAGTAGGTGCCGGGGAGCTGTTTTTT.

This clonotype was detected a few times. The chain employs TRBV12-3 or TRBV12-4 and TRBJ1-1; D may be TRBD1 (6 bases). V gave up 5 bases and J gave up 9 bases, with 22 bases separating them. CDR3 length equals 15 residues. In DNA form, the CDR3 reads TGTGCCAGCAGTCATACAGGGACTGGACAGAGACAAGCTTTCTTT. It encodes CASSHTGTGQRQAFF.

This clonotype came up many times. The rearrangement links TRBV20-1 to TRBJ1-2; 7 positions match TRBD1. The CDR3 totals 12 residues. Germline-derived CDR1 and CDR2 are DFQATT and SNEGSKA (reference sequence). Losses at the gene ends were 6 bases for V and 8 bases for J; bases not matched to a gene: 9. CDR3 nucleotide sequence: TGCAGTGCAGAGGGACAGCTTCGGGGCTACACCTTC. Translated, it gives CSAEGQLRGYTF.

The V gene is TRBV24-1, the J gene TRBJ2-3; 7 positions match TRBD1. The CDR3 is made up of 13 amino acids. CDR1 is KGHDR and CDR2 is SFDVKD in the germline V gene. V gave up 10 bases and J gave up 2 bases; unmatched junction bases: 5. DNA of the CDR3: TGTGCCACGAGGGACAGCCTCACAGATACGCAGTATTTT. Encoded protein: CATRDSLTDTQYF.

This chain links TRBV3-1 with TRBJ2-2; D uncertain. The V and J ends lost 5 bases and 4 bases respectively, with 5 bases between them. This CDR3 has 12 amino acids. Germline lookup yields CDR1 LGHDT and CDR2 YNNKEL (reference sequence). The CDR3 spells CASSWLTGELFF. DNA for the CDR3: TGTGCCAGCAGCTGGCTCACCGGGGAGCTGTTTTTT.

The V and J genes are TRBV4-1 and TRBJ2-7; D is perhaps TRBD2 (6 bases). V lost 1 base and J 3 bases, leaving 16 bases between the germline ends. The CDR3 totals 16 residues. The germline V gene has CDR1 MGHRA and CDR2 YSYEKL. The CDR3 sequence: CASSQGRGGEVYEQYF. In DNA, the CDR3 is TGCGCCAGCAGCCAAGGTAGAGGAGGGGAGGTCTACGAGCAGTACTTC.

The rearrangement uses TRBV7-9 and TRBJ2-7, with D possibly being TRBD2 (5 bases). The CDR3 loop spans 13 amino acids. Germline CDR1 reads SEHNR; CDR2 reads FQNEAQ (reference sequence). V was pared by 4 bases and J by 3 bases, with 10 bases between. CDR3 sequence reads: CASSSGSNYEQYF. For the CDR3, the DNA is TGTGCCAGCAGCTCGGGATCCAACTACGAGCAGTACTTC.

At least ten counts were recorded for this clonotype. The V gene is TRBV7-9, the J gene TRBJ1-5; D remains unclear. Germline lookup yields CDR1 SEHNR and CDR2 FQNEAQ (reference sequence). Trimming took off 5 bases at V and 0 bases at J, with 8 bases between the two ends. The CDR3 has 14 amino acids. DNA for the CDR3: TGTGCCAGCAGCCCCGGATATAGCAATCAGCCCCAGCATTTT. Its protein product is CASSPGYSNQPQHF.

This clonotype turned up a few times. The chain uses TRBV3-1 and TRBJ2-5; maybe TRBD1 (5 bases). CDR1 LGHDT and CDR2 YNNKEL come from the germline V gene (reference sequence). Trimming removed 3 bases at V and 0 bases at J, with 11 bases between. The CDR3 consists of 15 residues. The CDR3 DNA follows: TGTGCCAGCAGCCAGTTTCCAGGGCACCAAGAGACCCAGTACTTC. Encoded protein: CASSQFPGHQETQYF.

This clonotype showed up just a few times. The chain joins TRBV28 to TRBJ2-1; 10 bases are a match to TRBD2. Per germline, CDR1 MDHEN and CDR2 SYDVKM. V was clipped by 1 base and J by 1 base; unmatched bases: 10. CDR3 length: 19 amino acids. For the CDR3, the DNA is TGTGCCAGCAGTTTATCTTGGCTAGCGGGAGTGAGGTCCTACAATGAGCAGTTCTTC. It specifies CASSLSWLAGVRSYNEQFF.

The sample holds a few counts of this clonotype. CDR3 coding DNA: TGTGCCACCAGTGATTCGCTTGAAGGGGTAAATTTAGATACGCAGTATTTT. It yields the protein CATSDSLEGVNLDTQYF. This chain uses TRBV24-1 with TRBJ2-3; D is possibly TRBD1 (5 bases). Germline CDR1 reads KGHDR; CDR2 reads SFDVKD. The CDR3 totals 17 residues. Trimming shortened V by 2 bases and J by 5 bases, and 19 bases separated the two germline ends.

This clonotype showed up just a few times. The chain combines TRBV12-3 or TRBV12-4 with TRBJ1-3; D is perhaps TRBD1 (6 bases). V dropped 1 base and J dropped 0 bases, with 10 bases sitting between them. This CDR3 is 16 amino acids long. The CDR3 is CASSLDGGASGNTIYF. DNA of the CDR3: TGTGCCAGCAGTTTAGACGGGGGGGCCTCTGGAAACACCATATATTTT.